This T cell receptor (beta chain) was identified during a study of control samples from healthy donors and cancer patients. Generated by immunoSEQ multiplex PCR, the TCRdb table keeps only in-frame clones and is missing some. The sample carries 52,000 or so clones, roughly 92% recorded once. Trimming left V 5 bases short and J 6 bases short, with 6 bases between. The CDR3 runs 11 residues. The germline gives CDR1 LGHNT, CDR2 FRNRAP. This receptor was obtained from a man aged 30 to 39 in good health. The J gene is TRBJ2-3, the V gene TRBV12-5; D uncertain. The sample was blood. In nucleotides, the CDR3 is TGTGCTAGTGGTGTCTGGGATACGCAGTATTTT. Encoded protein: CASGVWDTQYF.